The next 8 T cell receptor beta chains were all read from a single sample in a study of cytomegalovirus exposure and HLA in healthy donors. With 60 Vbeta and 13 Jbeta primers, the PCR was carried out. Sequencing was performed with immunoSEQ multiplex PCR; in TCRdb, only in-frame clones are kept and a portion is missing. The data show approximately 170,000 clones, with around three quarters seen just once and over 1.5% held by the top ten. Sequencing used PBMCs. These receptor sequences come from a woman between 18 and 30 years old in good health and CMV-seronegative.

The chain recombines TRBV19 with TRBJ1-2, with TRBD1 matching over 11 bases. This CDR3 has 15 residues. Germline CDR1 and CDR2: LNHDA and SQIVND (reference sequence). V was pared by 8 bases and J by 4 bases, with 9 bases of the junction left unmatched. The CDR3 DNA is TGTGCCAGTGCGGGACAGGGGGACTTGATCTATGGCTACACCTTC. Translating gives CASAGQGDLIYGYTF.

CDR3 in amino acids: CAWSVTDGYTF. DNA of the CDR3: TGTGCCTGGAGTGTGACAGATGGCTACACCTTC. The J gene is TRBJ1-2, the V gene TRBV30; a possible D gene is TRBD1 (5 bases). Trimming stripped 0 bases from V and 6 bases from J, with 5 bases between. The germline CDR1 and CDR2 sequences are GTSNPN and SVGIG (reference sequence). This CDR3 region has 11 residues.

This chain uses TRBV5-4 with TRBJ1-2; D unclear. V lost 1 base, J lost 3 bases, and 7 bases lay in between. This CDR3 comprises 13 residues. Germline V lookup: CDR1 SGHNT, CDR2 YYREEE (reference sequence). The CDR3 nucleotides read TGTGCCAGCAGCTTGTTGGCCGACTATGGCTACACCTTC. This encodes CASSLLADYGYTF.

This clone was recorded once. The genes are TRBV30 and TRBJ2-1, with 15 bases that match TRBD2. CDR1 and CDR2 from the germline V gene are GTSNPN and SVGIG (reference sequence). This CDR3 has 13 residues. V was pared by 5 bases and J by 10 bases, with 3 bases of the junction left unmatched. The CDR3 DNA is TGTGCCTGGTGGACTAGCGGGAGGGTGGAGCAGTTCTTC. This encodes CAWWTSGRVEQFF.

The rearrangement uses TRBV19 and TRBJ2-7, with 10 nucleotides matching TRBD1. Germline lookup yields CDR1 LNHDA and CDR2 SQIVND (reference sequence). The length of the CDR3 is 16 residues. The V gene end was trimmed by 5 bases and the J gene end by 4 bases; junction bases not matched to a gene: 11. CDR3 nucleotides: TGTGCCAGTAGTCCACTATCCTTGGGACAGGGGTACGAGCAGTACTTC. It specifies CASSPLSLGQGYEQYF.

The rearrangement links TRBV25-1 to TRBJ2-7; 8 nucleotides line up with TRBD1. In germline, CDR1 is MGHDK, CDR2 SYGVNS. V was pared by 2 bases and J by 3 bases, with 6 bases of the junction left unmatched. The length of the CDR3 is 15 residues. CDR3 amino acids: CASSEQQGVFYEQYF. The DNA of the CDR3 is TGTGCCAGCAGTGAACAACAGGGGGTCTTCTACGAGCAGTACTTC.

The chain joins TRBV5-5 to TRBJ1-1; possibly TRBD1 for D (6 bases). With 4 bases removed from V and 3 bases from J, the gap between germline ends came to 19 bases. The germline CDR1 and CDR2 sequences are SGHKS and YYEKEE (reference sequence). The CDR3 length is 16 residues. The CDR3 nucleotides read TGTGCCAGCAGCCCTTGGGGGGGCCCAGCAGACACTGAAGCTTTCTTT. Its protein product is CASSPWGGPADTEAFF.

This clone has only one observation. The CDR3 DNA reads as TGCGCCAGCAGCCGGGAAACTAGGAACACTGAAGCTTTCTTT. Translation gives CASSRETRNTEAFF. This chain joins TRBV4-1 and TRBJ1-1; no clear D gene. The V gene lost 4 bases and the J gene lost 1 base, with 10 bases spanning the gap. The CDR3 is made up of 14 amino acids. The V gene's germline CDR1 is MGHRA and CDR2 YSYEKL.